These 10 T cell receptor beta chains originate from one sample sequenced in a study of regulatory T cells in long-lasting Graves disease. Combining iRepertoire HTBI primers with Arm-PCR of CDR3 regions, the authors built TCR beta libraries. TCRdb redid the calling of the multiplex PCR reads with MiXCR, one entry per CDR3 protein. Of approximately 400,000 distinct CDR3 sequences in the sample, 14% to 15% are singletons; the top ten hold approximately 15%. Time point defined: newly diagnosed GD, antithyroid drugs for less than 3 months. Generation of the TCR library employed RNA extracted from PBMCs. These data also featured in a second study, about T cells in Graves' hyperthyroidism and ophthalmopathy.

This material consisted of peripheral blood mononuclear cells (PBMCs), taken at new diagnosis, from a patient treated with antithyroid drugs. The receptors shown here come from a woman under 40 with Graves disease.

This clonotype has only a few counts. The V call is TRBV6-9, the J call TRBJ2-7, with 14 bases matching TRBD2. Germline V CDR1 and CDR2: MNHGY, SVAAGI. The junction had 4 bases not matched to a gene; V was cut back by 3 bases and J by 0 bases. The CDR3 is made up of 17 amino acids. The CDR3 region is CASSYGLAGGSSYEQYF. The CDR3, as DNA: TGTGCCAGCAGTTACGGACTAGCGGGAGGATCCTCCTACGAGCAGTACTTC.

This clonotype was recorded a few times. One end of the junction does not line up with germline, which may come from a read error. The chain couples TRBV29-1 to TRBJ1-2; D perhaps matches TRBD1 (5 bases). This CDR3 has 10 amino acids. From germline, CDR1 is SQVTM and CDR2 ANQGSEA. DNA for the CDR3: TGCAGCGTTGAAGCGACAGAGGGTCCCTTC. Residues: CSVEATEGPF.

V and J are TRBV4-2 and TRBJ1-6; unclear D gene. This CDR3 is built from 15 residues. Germline V lookup: CDR1 LGHNA, CDR2 YNFKEQ. Trimming removed 4 bases from V and 10 bases from J, with 17 bases in between. The CDR3 bases are TGTGCCAGCAGCCCCCCGTCGGGCCCTAACTCACCCCTCCACTTT. Protein sequence: CASSPPSGPNSPLHF.

The genes are TRBV7-9 and TRBJ1-1, with D unresolved. CDR3 length: 15 amino acids. Germline V gene lookup returns CDR1 SEHNR and CDR2 FQNEAQ (reference sequence). V was pared by 5 bases and J by 0 bases, with 13 bases between. This chain's CDR3 is CASSPTGPMNTEAFF. CDR3 sequence (DNA): TGTGCCAGCAGCCCGACCGGACCTATGAACACTGAAGCTTTCTTT.

This chain joins TRBV12-3 or TRBV12-4 and TRBJ2-4, with D tentatively TRBD1 (5 bases). Trimming shortened V by 3 bases and J by 4 bases, and 7 bases separated the two germline ends. This CDR3 spans 13 amino acids. The CDR3 sequence: CASSFQGKNIQYF. In DNA form, the CDR3 reads TGTGCCAGCAGTTTTCAGGGAAAAAACATTCAGTACTTC.

This clonotype was seen repeatedly, ten times or more. The chain uses TRBV6-1 and TRBJ2-1; D may be TRBD2 (6 bases). V was shortened by 5 bases and J by 4 bases, with 15 bases between the two germline ends. The CDR3 has 15 residues. Germline CDR1 is MNHNS and CDR2 is SASEGT. The CDR3 nucleotides read TGTGCCAGCAGTAGCGCGACTAGATTGTACAATGAGCAGTTCTTC. Encoded protein: CASSSATRLYNEQFF.

This clonotype was counted many times. This rearrangement joins TRBV7-9 to TRBJ2-2; no definite D call. This CDR3 has 15 amino acids. V was trimmed by 4 bases and J by 6 bases, leaving 15 bases between them. CDR1 and CDR2 from the germline V gene are SEHNR and FQNEAQ (reference sequence). The CDR3 region has the DNA TGTGCCAGCAGCTCCGGTTCCTCAGGCGCCGGGGAGCTGTTTTTT. It specifies CASSSGSSGAGELFF.

The table lists this clonotype with many counts. The chain links TRBV6-1 to TRBJ2-2; D possibly corresponds to TRBD2 (6 bases). V gave up 5 bases and J gave up 5 bases, with 24 bases separating them. This CDR3 region has 18 residues. Germline values: CDR1 MNHNS, CDR2 SASEGT. The CDR3 DNA reads TGTGCCAGCAGTCCCCTCGGAGCGGGCAGCCCCAAAACCGGGGAGCTGTTTTTT. Amino acids: CASSPLGAGSPKTGELFF.

V usage is TRBV19 and J usage is TRBJ2-7; D is uncertain. CDR3 size: 14 residues. The germline CDR1 and CDR2 sequences are LNHDA and SQIVND (reference sequence). V shed 3 bases and J shed 3 bases, with 12 bases lying between them. The CDR3: CASSISPGHYEQYF. As DNA, the CDR3 is TGTGCCAGTAGTATCTCGCCCGGGCACTACGAGCAGTACTTC.

Only a few counts were recorded for this clonotype. The chain carries TRBV3-1 and TRBJ2-7, with 15 bases matching TRBD2. The CDR3 contains 18 residues. From germline, CDR1 is LGHDT and CDR2 YNNKEL (reference sequence). The V and J ends lost 3 bases and 3 bases, in that order; junction bases with no gene match: 9. The CDR3 DNA is TGTGCCAGCAGCCACCTTCCCTGGGGACTAGCGGGAGGCTACGAGCAGTACTTC. This sequence encodes CASSHLPWGLAGGYEQYF.